The source of this TCR beta chain is a study of shared clonotypes between healthy human individuals. Study results and caveats: Inspection by rarefaction showed sorted-subset sequencing to be incomplete despite large depth.

Donors were healthy HIV-negative adults without recent acute infections or vaccinations. At deep level, the assay was performed. TCRdb's copy holds only in-frame clones and misses some; the assay was immunoSEQ multiplex PCR. In the table there are about a million clones, around three quarters of which are singletons. Germline CDR1 reads SGHAT; CDR2 reads FQNNGV. The CDR3 runs to 13 residues. The germline V and J ends were trimmed by 1 base and 4 bases, with 4 bases remaining between them. A note on this clone: Its matching antigen is unknown.

Sequencing was performed on memory CD4+ T cells from PBMCs. Subset described: CD45RA-negative fraction. This receptor was identified in a man aged 18 to 30 in good health. Some clones in this sample may be carry-over from other donors' samples. The rearrangement uses TRBV11-2 and TRBJ2-2; D uncertain. The chain's CDR3 is CASSLGSTGELFF. For the CDR3, the DNA is TGTGCCAGCAGCTTAGGGTCCACCGGGGAGCTGTTTTTT. Variable domain in full (rest from reference TRBV11-2 and TRBJ2-2): EAGVAQSPRYKIIEKRQSVAFWCNPISGHATLYWYQQILGQGPKLLIQFQNNGVVDDSQLPKDRFSAERLKGVDSTLKIQPAKLEDSAVYLCASSLGSTGELFFGEGSRLTVL.